Listed below are T cell receptor beta chains from one sample, sequenced in a study of lymphopenia after photon versus proton radiotherapy. Generated by immunoSEQ multiplex PCR, the TCRdb table keeps only in-frame clones and is missing some. The sample holds 150,000 to 200,000 clones; more than 85% are singletons and the top ten take 4% to 5%. Sample: peripheral blood, taken from a patient treated with photon-based radiotherapy. The receptors come from a man between 50 and 59 years old with gastric cancer. The CDR3 runs from the conserved cysteine through the conserved F or W. D genes are given only for firm matches. The size entry is marked missing in some rows and otherwise reads once, few, many or a size class.

CDR3aa: CASSPGGGTGELFF
CDR3nt: TGTGCCAGCTCTCCGGGAGGAGGCACCGGGGAGCTGTTTTTT
abundance: NA
d_gene: TRBD2
v_gene: TRBV18
j_gene: TRBJ2-2

CDR3aa: CASSFSVGQETQYF
CDR3nt: TGTGCCAGCAGCTTTAGTGTCGGCCAAGAGACCCAGTACTTC
abundance: NA
d_gene: NA
v_gene: TRBV7-3
j_gene: TRBJ2-5

CDR3aa: CASSAEQGYEQYF
CDR3nt: TGTGCCAGCTCAGCGGAGCAGGGGTACGAGCAGTACTTC
abundance: NA
d_gene: NA
v_gene: TRBV18
j_gene: TRBJ2-7

CDR3aa: CASSYRGYGYTF
CDR3nt: TGTGCCAGCAGTTACCGGGGGTATGGCTACACCTTC
abundance: NA
d_gene: NA
v_gene: TRBV6-5
j_gene: TRBJ1-2

CDR3aa: CAWSATRGFSSGANVLTF
CDR3nt: TGTGCCTGGAGTGCTACTCGCGGATTTAGCTCTGGGGCCAACGTCCTGACTTTC
abundance: once
d_gene: NA
v_gene: TRBV30
j_gene: TRBJ2-6

CDR3aa: CASSLGLERGNNEQFF
CDR3nt: TGTGCCAGCAGCTTAGGTCTCGAGCGGGGGAACAATGAGCAGTTCTTC
abundance: NA
d_gene: TRBD2
v_gene: TRBV13
j_gene: TRBJ2-1

CDR3aa: CASRPLAVTNTGELFF
CDR3nt: TGTGCCAGCAGGCCCCTAGCGGTCACGAACACCGGGGAGCTGTTTTTT
abundance: NA
d_gene: TRBD2
v_gene: TRBV27
j_gene: TRBJ2-2

CDR3aa: CASSLSGGNGELFF
CDR3nt: TGCGCCAGCAGCTTGTCGGGCGGGAACGGGGAGCTGTTTTTT
abundance: NA
d_gene: NA
v_gene: TRBV5-1
j_gene: TRBJ2-2

CDR3aa: CASSPGLAGTDTQYF
CDR3nt: TGTGCCAGCTCACCCGGACTAGCGGGCACAGATACGCAGTATTTT
abundance: NA
d_gene: TRBD2
v_gene: TRBV18
j_gene: TRBJ2-3

CDR3aa: CASSPTGGLAAYYEQYF
CDR3nt: TGTGCCAGCAGTCCGACAGGGGGACTAGCGGCCTACTACGAGCAGTACTTC
abundance: NA
d_gene: TRBD2
v_gene: TRBV27
j_gene: TRBJ2-7